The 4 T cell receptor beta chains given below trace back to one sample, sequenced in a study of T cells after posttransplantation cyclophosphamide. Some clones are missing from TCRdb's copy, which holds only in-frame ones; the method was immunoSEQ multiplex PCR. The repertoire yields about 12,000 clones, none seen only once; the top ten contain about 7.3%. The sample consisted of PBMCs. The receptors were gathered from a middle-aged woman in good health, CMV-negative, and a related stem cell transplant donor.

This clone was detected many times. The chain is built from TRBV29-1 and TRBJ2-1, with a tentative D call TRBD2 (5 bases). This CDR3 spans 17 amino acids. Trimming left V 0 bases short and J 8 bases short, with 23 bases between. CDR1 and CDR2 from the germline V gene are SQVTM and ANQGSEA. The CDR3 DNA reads TGCAGCGTTGAAGATCAGGCCACGAGGGTGAGGGTGGATGAGCAGTTCTTC. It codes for CSVEDQATRVRVDEQFF.

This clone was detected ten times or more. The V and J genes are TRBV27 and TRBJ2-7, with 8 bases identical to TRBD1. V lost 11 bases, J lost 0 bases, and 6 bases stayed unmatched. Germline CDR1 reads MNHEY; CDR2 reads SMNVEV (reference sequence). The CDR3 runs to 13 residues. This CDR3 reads CAGPTGGSYEQYF. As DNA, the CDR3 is TGTGCCGGACCTACAGGGGGCTCCTACGAGCAGTACTTC.

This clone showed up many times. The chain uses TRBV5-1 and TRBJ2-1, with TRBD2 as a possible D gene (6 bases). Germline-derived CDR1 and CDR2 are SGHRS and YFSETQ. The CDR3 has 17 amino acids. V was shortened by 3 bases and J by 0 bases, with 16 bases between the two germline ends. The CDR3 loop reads CASSSTLAARSYNEQFF. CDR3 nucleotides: TGCGCCAGCAGCTCAACTTTAGCGGCTCGCTCCTACAATGAGCAGTTCTTC. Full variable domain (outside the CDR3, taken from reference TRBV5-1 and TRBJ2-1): KAGVTQTPRYLIKTRGQQVTLSCSPISGHRSVSWYQQTPGQGLQFLFEYFSETQRNKGNFPGRFSGRQFSNSRSEMNVSTLELGDSALYLCASSSTLAARSYNEQFFGPGTRLTVL.

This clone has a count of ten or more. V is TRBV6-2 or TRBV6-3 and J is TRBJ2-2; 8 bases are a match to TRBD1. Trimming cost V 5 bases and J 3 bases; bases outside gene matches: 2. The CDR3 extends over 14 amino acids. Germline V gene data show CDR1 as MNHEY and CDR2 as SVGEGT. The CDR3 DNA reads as TGTGCCAGCAGTCAGGGGGCGCACACCGGGGAGCTGTTTTTT. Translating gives CASSQGAHTGELFF.